Below are 21 T cell receptor beta chains sequenced from a single sample in a study of cytomegalovirus exposure and HLA in healthy donors. The study ran its PCR with 60 Vbeta and 13 Jbeta primers. This table comes from immunoSEQ multiplex PCR, and its TCRdb copy is limited to in-frame clones, with some not included. The sample features tens of thousands of clones, with about 3% in its top ten. The sequencing input was PBMCs. These receptors originate from a woman in her thirties or forties in good health and CMV-seropositive.

The chain couples TRBV9 to TRBJ1-5, with D possibly matching TRBD1 (6 bases). Germline assignment: CDR1 SGDLS and CDR2 YYNGEE. There are 15 residues in the CDR3. The V end was cut by 4 bases, the J end by 0 bases, with 11 bases between. The CDR3 bases are TGTGCCAGCAGCCGTACAGGGAATAGCAATCAGCCCCAGCATTTT. Protein product: CASSRTGNSNQPQHF.

The genes are TRBV7-9 and TRBJ2-5; a possible D gene is TRBD2 (6 bases). CDR1 and CDR2 from the germline V gene are SEHNR and FQNEAQ (reference sequence). V was trimmed by 5 bases and J by 5 bases, leaving 15 bases between them. This CDR3 comprises 14 residues. The CDR3 reads CASSPVMAGETQYF. In DNA form, the CDR3 reads TGTGCCAGCAGCCCGGTTATGGCGGGGGAGACCCAGTACTTC.

The chain recombines TRBV7-9 with TRBJ2-1; D possibly corresponds to TRBD2 (6 bases). Trimming stripped 4 bases from V and 7 bases from J, with 17 bases between. The length of the CDR3 is 15 residues. Looked up from germline, CDR1 is SEHNR and CDR2 is FQNEAQ (reference sequence). CDR3 sequence: CASSWGAGGVNEQFF. DNA for the CDR3: TGTGCCAGCAGCTGGGGAGCTGGAGGGGTTAATGAGCAGTTCTTC. Together with reference TRBV7-9 and TRBJ2-1, the CDR3 gives the full variable domain: DTGVSQNPRHKITKRGQNVTFRCDPISEHNRLYWYRQTLGQGPEFLTYFQNEAQLEKSRLLSDRFSAERPKGSFSTLEIQRTEQGDSAMYLCASSWGAGGVNEQFFGPGTRLTVL.

The V and J genes are TRBV6-1 and TRBJ1-1; TRBD1 might be the D (6 bases). The CDR3 has 20 residues. Per germline, CDR1 MNHNS and CDR2 SASEGT. Trimming took 2 bases from V and 0 from J, leaving 25 bases between them. CDR3 amino acids: CASSENLGGRISSMNTEAFF. CDR3 bases: TGTGCCAGCAGTGAAAATCTAGGGGGTAGGATTTCCTCCATGAACACTGAAGCTTTCTTT.

This chain links TRBV28 with TRBJ2-7; 9 bases match TRBD1. Looked up from germline, CDR1 is MDHEN and CDR2 is SYDVKM. Trimming cost V 5 bases and J 2 bases; bases outside gene matches: 13. There are 17 residues in the CDR3. The CDR3 sequence is CASSLHGQGRRPYEQYF. CDR3 nucleotide sequence: TGTGCCAGCAGTCTCCATGGACAGGGGCGCAGGCCCTACGAGCAGTACTTC.

Here the CDR3 reads CASHRTVAYEQYF. The CDR3 DNA is TGTGCCAGCCATAGGACAGTCGCCTACGAGCAGTACTTC. V is TRBV11-2 and J is TRBJ2-7; tentative D call: TRBD1 (6 bases). Germline V lookup: CDR1 SGHAT, CDR2 FQNNGV. The CDR3 covers 13 residues. Between the trimmed V and J ends, which lost 8 bases and 2 bases, there was a span of 13 bases.

This rearrangement joins TRBV7-3 to TRBJ2-3, with a possible D match to TRBD1 (6 bases). This CDR3 comprises 15 residues. V lost 3 bases and J 2 bases, leaving 12 bases between the germline ends. Germline V CDR1 and CDR2: SGHTA, FQGTGA. The DNA for the CDR3 is TGTGCCAGCAGCTTCAGGGGTCCCCCCACAGATACGCAGTATTTT. This encodes CASSFRGPPTDTQYF.

The chain has TRBV10-1 and TRBJ2-7; TRBD2 agrees at 13 bases. The CDR3 has 14 residues. After removal of 10 bases from V and 6 bases from J, the junction contained 9 bases not matched to a gene. CDR1 is WNHNN and CDR2 is SYGVQD in the germline V gene (reference sequence). The CDR3 region has the DNA TGCGCCAACTTACTAGCGGGAGGGCGGGTCGAGCAGTACTTC. It codes for CANLLAGGRVEQYF.

The chain employs TRBV6-8 and TRBJ2-7, with 13 bases lining up with TRBD2. The germline V gene has CDR1 MNHGY and CDR2 SAAAGT. The trim removed 0 bases at V and 6 bases at J, leaving 8 bases unmatched. The length of the CDR3 is 17 residues. CDR3 sequence reads: CASSYSGTSGNPGEQYF. Written as DNA, the CDR3 is TGTGCCAGCAGTTACTCCGGGACTAGCGGGAACCCCGGCGAGCAGTACTTC.

This chain connects TRBV7-2 to TRBJ2-3, with D unresolved. CDR3 length: 12 residues. The germline CDR1 and CDR2 sequences are SGHTA and FQGNSA. Trimming cost V 4 bases and J 4 bases, with 6 bases left between them. In DNA, the CDR3 is TGTGCCAGCAGCTACGGAGCAGATACGCAGTATTTT. It yields the protein CASSYGADTQYF.

The chain uses TRBV18 and TRBJ1-6; 9 nucleotides align to TRBD1. Germline values: CDR1 KGHSH, CDR2 LQKENI. The length of the CDR3 is 15 residues. After removal of 6 bases from V and 9 bases from J, the junction contained 9 bases not matched to a gene. The CDR3 loop reads CASSEGGTGSSPLHF. The CDR3 DNA reads as TGTGCCAGCTCTGAAGGGGGGACAGGGTCTTCACCCCTCCACTTT.

The V gene is TRBV30, the J gene TRBJ2-1; 7 nucleotides match TRBD2. V dropped 2 bases and J dropped 1; count of bases not matched to a gene: 8. The CDR3 is 16 amino acids. From germline, CDR1 is GTSNPN and CDR2 SVGIG (reference sequence). The CDR3 is CAWSRGGGSSYNEQFF. Written as DNA, the CDR3 is TGTGCCTGGAGTCGGGGCGGGGGTTCATCCTACAATGAGCAGTTCTTC.

V gene TRBV18 combines with J gene TRBJ2-1; TRBD1 matches at 7 bases. V dropped 3 bases and J dropped 5; count of bases not matched to a gene: 4. The germline V gene has CDR1 KGHSH and CDR2 LQKENI. The CDR3 sequence is 14 residues long. The CDR3 loop reads CASSPTGYDNEQFF. The CDR3 bases are TGTGCCAGCTCACCGACAGGGTACGACAATGAGCAGTTCTTC.

CDR3 region: CASSLERFGNTEAFF. DNA for the CDR3: TGTGCCAGCAGCTTAGAACGGTTTGGGAACACTGAAGCTTTCTTT. The rearrangement uses TRBV7-6 and TRBJ1-1; D ambiguous. Trimming took 1 base from V and 1 from J, leaving 10 bases between them. Germline lookup yields CDR1 SGHVS and CDR2 FNYEAQ. The CDR3 totals 15 residues.

V is TRBV5-1 and J is TRBJ2-1, with 9 bases that match TRBD1. J gave up 8 bases and V 5 bases, and 8 bases lay outside the gene matches. The CDR3 is made up of 14 amino acids. The V gene's germline CDR1 is SGHRS and CDR2 YFSETQ. The CDR3 region is CASRTTTGGDEQFF. CDR3 nucleotide sequence: TGCGCCAGCAGGACAACCACAGGGGGCGATGAGCAGTTCTTC.

V gene TRBV7-6 combines with J gene TRBJ2-5, with 9 positions matching TRBD2. From germline, CDR1 is SGHVS and CDR2 FNYEAQ. Trimming cost V 5 bases and J 4 bases; bases outside gene matches: 8. The length of the CDR3 is 15 residues. CDR3 in DNA: TGTGCCAGCAGCATCCGGCGGGAGGGCCGAGAGACCCAGTACTTC. Amino acids: CASSIRREGRETQYF.

The V and J genes are TRBV10-3 and TRBJ2-7; TRBD1 matches 8 bases. CDR1 and CDR2 from the germline V gene are ENHRY and SYGVKD. The CDR3 consists of 12 residues. Trimming at V came to 4 bases and at J to 7 bases, leaving 3 bases not matched to a gene. The CDR3 reads CAISATGVEQYF. The CDR3 bases are TGTGCCATCAGTGCGACAGGGGTTGAGCAGTACTTC.

The V and J genes are TRBV6-6 and TRBJ2-7; D gene ambiguous. V lost 0 bases to trimming and J lost 4 bases, with 4 bases between them. Per germline, CDR1 MNHNY and CDR2 SVGAGI (reference sequence). This CDR3 contains 12 residues. CDR3 nucleotides: TGTGCCAGCAGTTACTCGAGGTACGAGCAGTACTTC. This gives the protein CASSYSRYEQYF.

This chain connects TRBV7-9 to TRBJ1-1; 8 positions agree with TRBD1. V shed 5 bases, J shed 7 bases, and the junction held 9 bases outside the gene matches. Germline assignment: CDR1 SEHNR and CDR2 FQNEAQ (reference sequence). The CDR3 totals 14 residues. DNA for the CDR3: TGTGCCAGCAGCCCCCAGGGGGCGCAGGATGAAGCTTTCTTT. Amino acid sequence: CASSPQGAQDEAFF.

J is TRBJ2-1 and V is TRBV4-1, with a possible D match to TRBD2 (5 bases). V lost 4 bases to trimming and J lost 1 base, with 11 bases between them. This CDR3 spans 15 amino acids. Germline V gene data show CDR1 as MGHRA and CDR2 as YSYEKL. CDR3 DNA: TGCGCCAGCAGCCCGTTAGCGCTTTCCTACAATGAGCAGTTCTTC. It codes for CASSPLALSYNEQFF.

The chain carries TRBV7-9 and TRBJ1-1, with unresolved D. Germline CDR1 SEHNR, CDR2 FQNEAQ (reference sequence). Trimming removed 10 bases from V and 5 bases from J, with 11 bases in between. CDR3 length equals 11 residues. CDR3 sequence: CATGLLTEAFF. In DNA, the CDR3 is TGTGCCACCGGATTACTAACTGAAGCTTTCTTT.